The clone carrying this T cell receptor beta chain was detected once. The data were obtained in a study of CD39 and CD103 CD8 tumor-infiltrating T cells. Germline CDR1 and CDR2: MDHEN and SYDVKM. Unmatched junction bases numbered 7, after V lost 2 bases and J lost 3 bases. This CDR3 has 17 amino acids. At sample collection, these patients were off therapy. Clones were sequenced by immunoSEQ multiplex PCR, and TCRdb holds only the in-frame ones, with some missing. Here the sample spans 700 to 850 clones, more than 45% being singletons. What was sequenced was CD39+ CD103+ CD8+ T cells sorted from the tumor. Subset defined: CD103+CD39+ double-positive CD45RA- CD8 T cells. The sequence derives from a human donor with head and neck squamous cell carcinoma. The chain employs TRBV28 and TRBJ2-3; 11 bases are shared with TRBD2. The CDR3 region is CASSLGGLAVLTDTQYF. The DNA for the CDR3 is TGTGCCAGCAGTTTAGGGGGACTAGCGGTTTTGACAGATACGCAGTATTTT.